The subject of this entry is one T cell receptor beta chain. These data come from a study of blood T cell repertoires in COVID-19. On the study more broadly: From the United States, Italy and Spain came samples of acute and convalescent COVID-19. The analysed material was cDNA or gDNA that came from T cells, B-cell-depleted T cells, or PBMCs.

Trimming took 2 bases from V and 4 from J, leaving 12 bases between them. Looked up from germline, CDR1 is GTSNPN and CDR2 is SVGIG (reference sequence). The CDR3 is 14 residues long. The authors' processing: Reference gene primers were amplified, and this amplification served to estimate nucleated cell counts. The table came from immunoSEQ multiplex PCR; TCRdb's copy has only in-frame clones and leaves some out. V and J calls and clone size are given by that table; D and trimming were obtained from the DNA. The table has 45,000 to 65,000 clones, approximately 86% seen once. The chain is built from TRBV30 and TRBJ1-5, with a weak D call TRBD1 (6 bases). The TCR originated in a man aged 35 to 55 with acute or convalescent COVID-19. The sample was peripheral blood. The DNA for the CDR3 is TGTGCCTGGAGTATGACAGGCGGAAATCAGCCCCAGCATTTT. Translating gives CAWSMTGGNQPQHF.